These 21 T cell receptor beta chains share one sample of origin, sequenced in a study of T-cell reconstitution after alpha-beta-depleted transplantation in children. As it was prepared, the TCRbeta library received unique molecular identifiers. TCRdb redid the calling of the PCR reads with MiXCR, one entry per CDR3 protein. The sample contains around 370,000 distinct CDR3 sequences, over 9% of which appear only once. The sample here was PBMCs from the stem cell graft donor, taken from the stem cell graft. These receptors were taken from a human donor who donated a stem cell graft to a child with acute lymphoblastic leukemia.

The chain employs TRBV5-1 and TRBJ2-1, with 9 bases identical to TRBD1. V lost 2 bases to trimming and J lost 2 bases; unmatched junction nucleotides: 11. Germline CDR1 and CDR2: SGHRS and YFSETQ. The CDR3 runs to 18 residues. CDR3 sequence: CASSFILYRQGAYNEQFF. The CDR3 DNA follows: TGCGCCAGCAGCTTTATTTTGTATAGACAGGGGGCCTACAATGAGCAGTTCTTC. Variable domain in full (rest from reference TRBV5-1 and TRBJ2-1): KAGVTQTPRYLIKTRGQQVTLSCSPISGHRSVSWYQQTPGQGLQFLFEYFSETQRNKGNFPGRFSGRQFSNSRSEMNVSTLELGDSALYLCASSFILYRQGAYNEQFFGPGTRLTVL.

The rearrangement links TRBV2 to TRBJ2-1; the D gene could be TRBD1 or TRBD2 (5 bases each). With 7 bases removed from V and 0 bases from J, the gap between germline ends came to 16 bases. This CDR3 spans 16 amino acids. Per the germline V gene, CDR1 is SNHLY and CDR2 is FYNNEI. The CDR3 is CASTGWGRSSYNEQFF. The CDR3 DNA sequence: TGTGCCAGCACGGGATGGGGCAGGAGCTCCTACAATGAGCAGTTCTTC.

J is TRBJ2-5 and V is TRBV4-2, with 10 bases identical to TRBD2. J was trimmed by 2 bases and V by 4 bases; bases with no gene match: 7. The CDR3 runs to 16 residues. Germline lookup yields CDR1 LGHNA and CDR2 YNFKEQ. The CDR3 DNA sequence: TGTGCCAGCAGCCCCGGGCAGCGGGAGGGTCAAGAGACCCAGTACTTC. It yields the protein CASSPGQREGQETQYF.

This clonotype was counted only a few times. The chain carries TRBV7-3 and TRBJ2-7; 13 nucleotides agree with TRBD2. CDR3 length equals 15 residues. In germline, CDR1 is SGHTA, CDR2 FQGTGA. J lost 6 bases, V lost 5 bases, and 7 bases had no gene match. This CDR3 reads CASSMTGTSGTEQYF. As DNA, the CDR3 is TGTGCCAGCAGCATGACCGGGACTAGCGGGACCGAGCAGTACTTC.

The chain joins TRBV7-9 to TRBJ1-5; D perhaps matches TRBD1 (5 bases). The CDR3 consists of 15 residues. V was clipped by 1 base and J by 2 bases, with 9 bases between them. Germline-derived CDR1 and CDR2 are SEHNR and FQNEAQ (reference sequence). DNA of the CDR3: TGTGCCAGCAGCTTAGGCAGGGAGGGCAATCAGCCCCAGCATTTT. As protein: CASSLGREGNQPQHF.

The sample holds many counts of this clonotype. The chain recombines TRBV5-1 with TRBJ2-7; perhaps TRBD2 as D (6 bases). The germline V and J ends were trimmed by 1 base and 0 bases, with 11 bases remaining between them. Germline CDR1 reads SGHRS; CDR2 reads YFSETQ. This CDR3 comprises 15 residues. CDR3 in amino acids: CASSLLGGNSYEQYF. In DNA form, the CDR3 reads TGCGCCAGCAGCTTGTTGGGGGGTAACTCCTACGAGCAGTACTTC.

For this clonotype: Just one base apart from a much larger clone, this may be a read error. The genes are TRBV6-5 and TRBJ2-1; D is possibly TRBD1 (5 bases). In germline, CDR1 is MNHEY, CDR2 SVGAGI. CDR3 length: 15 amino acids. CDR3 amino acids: CANSYSSRDYNEQFF. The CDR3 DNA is TGTGCCAACAGTTACTCAAGCAGGGACTACAATGAGCAGTTCTTC.

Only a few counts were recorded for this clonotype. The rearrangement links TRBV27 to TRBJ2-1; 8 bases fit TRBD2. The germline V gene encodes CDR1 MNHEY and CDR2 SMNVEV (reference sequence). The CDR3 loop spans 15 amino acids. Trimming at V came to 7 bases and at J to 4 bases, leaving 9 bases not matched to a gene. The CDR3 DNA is TGTGCCAGCACTCTTAGGGGACTAGATTACAATGAGCAGTTCTTC. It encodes CASTLRGLDYNEQFF.

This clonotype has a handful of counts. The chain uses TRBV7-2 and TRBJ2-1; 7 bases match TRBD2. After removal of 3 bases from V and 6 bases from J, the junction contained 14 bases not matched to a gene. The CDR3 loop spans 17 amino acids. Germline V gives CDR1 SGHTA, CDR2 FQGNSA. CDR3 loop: CASSFRSMAGDSNEQFF. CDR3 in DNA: TGTGCCAGCAGCTTTCGGTCCATGGCGGGAGATTCCAATGAGCAGTTCTTC. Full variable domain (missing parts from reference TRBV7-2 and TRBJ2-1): GAGVSQSPSNKVTEKGKDVELRCDPISGHTALYWYRQSLGQGLEFLIYFQGNSAPDKSGLPSDRFSAERTGGSVSTLTIQRTQQEDSAVYLCASSFRSMAGDSNEQFFGPGTRLTVL.

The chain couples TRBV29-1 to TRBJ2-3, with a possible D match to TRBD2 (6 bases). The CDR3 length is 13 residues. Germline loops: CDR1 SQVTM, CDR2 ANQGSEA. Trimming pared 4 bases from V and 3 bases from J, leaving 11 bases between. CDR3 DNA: TGCAGCGTTGTCGGACGGGAGACAGATACGCAGTATTTT. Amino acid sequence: CSVVGRETDTQYF.

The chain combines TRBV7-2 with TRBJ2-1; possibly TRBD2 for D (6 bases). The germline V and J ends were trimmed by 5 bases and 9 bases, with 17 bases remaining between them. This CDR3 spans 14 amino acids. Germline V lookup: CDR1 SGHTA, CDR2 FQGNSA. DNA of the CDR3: TGTGCCAGCAGCCTCCGGGGTAGCGGCCCTGAGCAGTTCTTC. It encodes CASSLRGSGPEQFF.

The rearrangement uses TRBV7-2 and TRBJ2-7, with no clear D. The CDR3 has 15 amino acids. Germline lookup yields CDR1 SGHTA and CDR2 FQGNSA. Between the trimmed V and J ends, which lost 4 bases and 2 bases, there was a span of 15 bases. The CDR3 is CASSSAAIRTYEQYF. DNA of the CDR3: TGTGCCAGCAGCTCCGCGGCGATAAGAACCTACGAGCAGTACTTC.

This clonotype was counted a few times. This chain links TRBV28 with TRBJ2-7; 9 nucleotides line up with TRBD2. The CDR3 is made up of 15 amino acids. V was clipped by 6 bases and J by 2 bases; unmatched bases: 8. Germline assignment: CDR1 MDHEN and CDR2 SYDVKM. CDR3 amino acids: CASRQWAGGTYEQYF. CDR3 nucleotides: TGTGCCAGCAGGCAATGGGCGGGAGGGACCTACGAGCAGTACTTC. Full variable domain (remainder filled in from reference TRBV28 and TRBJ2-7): DVKVTQSSRYLVKRTGEKVFLECVQDMDHENMFWYRQDPGLGLRLIYFSYDVKMKEKGDIPEGYSVSREKKERFSLILESASTNQTSMYLCASRQWAGGTYEQYFGPGTRLTVT.

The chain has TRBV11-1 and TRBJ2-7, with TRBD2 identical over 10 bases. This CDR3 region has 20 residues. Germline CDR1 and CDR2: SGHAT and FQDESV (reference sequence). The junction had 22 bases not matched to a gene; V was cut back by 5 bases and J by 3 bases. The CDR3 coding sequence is TGTGCCAGCAGCCCCCCCTGGGGGACGGTAAGACTAGCGGGTATCTACGAGCAGTACTTC. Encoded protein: CASSPPWGTVRLAGIYEQYF.

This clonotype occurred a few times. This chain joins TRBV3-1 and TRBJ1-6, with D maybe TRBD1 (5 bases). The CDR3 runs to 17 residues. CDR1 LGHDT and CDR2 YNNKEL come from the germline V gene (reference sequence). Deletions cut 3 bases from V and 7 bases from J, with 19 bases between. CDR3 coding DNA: TGTGCCAGCAGCCATTTGGGCGGGACGGCTCAAAATTCACCCCTCCACTTT. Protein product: CASSHLGGTAQNSPLHF.

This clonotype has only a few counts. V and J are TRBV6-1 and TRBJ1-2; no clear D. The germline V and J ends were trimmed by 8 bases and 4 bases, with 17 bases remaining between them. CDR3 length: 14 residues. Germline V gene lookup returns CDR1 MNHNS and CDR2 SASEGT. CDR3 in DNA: TGTGCCAGCGCGTCGGGCCAACGGAGCTATGGCTACACCTTC. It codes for CASASGQRSYGYTF.

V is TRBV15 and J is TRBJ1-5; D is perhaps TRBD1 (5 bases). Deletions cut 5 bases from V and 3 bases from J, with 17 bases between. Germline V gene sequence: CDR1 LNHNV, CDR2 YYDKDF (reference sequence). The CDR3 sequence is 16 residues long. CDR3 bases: TGTGCCACCAGCGCGGGGGGGAGTGGAAACAATCAGCCCCAGCATTTT. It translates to CATSAGGSGNNQPQHF.

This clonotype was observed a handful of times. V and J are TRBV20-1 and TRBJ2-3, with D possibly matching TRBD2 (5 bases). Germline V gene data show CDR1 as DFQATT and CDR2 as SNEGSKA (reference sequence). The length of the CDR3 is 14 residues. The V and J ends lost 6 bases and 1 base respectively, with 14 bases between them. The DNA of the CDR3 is TGCAGTGCGCTCAGAGGGTCAGGCACAGATACGCAGTATTTT. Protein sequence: CSALRGSGTDTQYF.

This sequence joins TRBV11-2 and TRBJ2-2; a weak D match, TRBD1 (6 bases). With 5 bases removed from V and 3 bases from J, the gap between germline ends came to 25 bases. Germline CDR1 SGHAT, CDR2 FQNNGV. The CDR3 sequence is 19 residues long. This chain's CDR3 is CASSRSPRRQGLYTGELFF. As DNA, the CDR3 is TGTGCCAGCAGCAGAAGTCCCCGGCGGCAGGGGCTTTACACCGGGGAGCTGTTTTTT.

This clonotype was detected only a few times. The CDR3 nucleotides are TGCAGTGCCAAGGGACTAGCGGCTTCTAGCACAGATACGCAGTATTTT. Its protein product is CSAKGLAASSTDTQYF. The genes are TRBV20-1 and TRBJ2-3, with 11 bases lining up with TRBD2. J was trimmed by 0 bases and V by 6 bases; bases with no gene match: 8. The CDR3 loop spans 16 amino acids. Germline-derived CDR1 and CDR2 are DFQATT and SNEGSKA (reference sequence).

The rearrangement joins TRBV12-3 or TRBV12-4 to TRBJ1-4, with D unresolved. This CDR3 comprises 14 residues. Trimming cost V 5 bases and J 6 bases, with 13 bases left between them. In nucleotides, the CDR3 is TGTGCCAGCAGTCCGAGGGTGAGGGATGAAAAACTGTTTTTT. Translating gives CASSPRVRDEKLFF.